The 9 T cell receptor beta chains below were found in one sample sequenced in a study of blood T cell repertoires in COVID-19 (dated by TCRdb to the early 2020s). Receptor libraries were prepared by the immunoSEQ multiplex PCR assay. Drawn from immuneACCESS, this table holds only the in-frame rearrangements with V and J called that TCRdb kept. Clones are partly lost; checked studies trace under half to an unresolved V gene and leave the rest unexplained. Present in this sample are hundreds of thousands of clones, around 90% of which were seen just once. The ten largest account for roughly 2% of the sample. The sequencing input was PBMCs or T cells enriched from blood (not recorded which). Receptors were obtained from a woman aged 35 to 49 with acute COVID-19.

The chain carries TRBV3-1 (or the pseudogene TRBV3-2) and TRBJ1-1; 9 positions agree with TRBD1. The CDR3 consists of 19 residues. After removal of 2 bases from V and 0 bases from J, the junction contained 13 bases not matched to a gene. In germline, CDR1 is LGHDT, CDR2 YNNKEL (reference sequence). The CDR3 loop is CASSQPFGQGTYLNTEAFF. DNA of the CDR3: TGTGCCAGCAGCCAACCATTCGGACAGGGGACCTATTTGAACACTGAAGCTTTCTTT.

On this clone: Within the sample, other DNA sequences also encode this same CDR3. This chain links TRBV5-1 with TRBJ1-3, with TRBD1 matching 8 bases. Germline V CDR1 and CDR2: SGHRS, YFSETQ. With V trimmed by 0 bases and J by 4 bases, 3 bases remained unmatched. There are 15 residues in the CDR3. CDR3 residues: CASSLAGGTGNTIYF. The CDR3 DNA reads as TGCGCCAGCAGCTTGGCAGGGGGCACGGGAAACACCATATATTTT.

CDR3 nucleotides: TGTGCCAGCAGCTACGGACAGGGGCTTGAAAAACTGTTTTTT. It encodes CASSYGQGLEKLFF. J is TRBJ1-4 and V is TRBV13; 9 nucleotides match TRBD1. CDR1 PRHDT and CDR2 FYEKMQ come from the germline V gene (reference sequence). The CDR3 covers 14 residues. V shed 4 bases and J 7 bases; nucleotides not matched to a gene: 4.

The chain employs TRBV5-4 and TRBJ2-2, with TRBD2 matching 8 bases. CDR3 size: 16 residues. After removal of 0 bases from V and 5 bases from J, the junction contained 6 bases not matched to a gene. Per the germline V gene, CDR1 is SGHNT and CDR2 is YYREEE (reference sequence). The CDR3 region is CASSLAGGGRTGELFF. In nucleotides, the CDR3 is TGTGCCAGCAGCTTGGCCGGGGGGGGCCGGACCGGGGAGCTGTTTTTT.

V and J are TRBV27 and TRBJ2-7; tentatively, D is TRBD1 (5 bases). The germline V gene encodes CDR1 MNHEY and CDR2 SMNVEV (reference sequence). This CDR3 spans 19 amino acids. Deletions cut 3 bases from V and 1 base from J, with 25 bases between. The CDR3 protein is CASSFRTRPNYLVSYEQYF. The CDR3 DNA reads as TGTGCCAGCAGTTTTAGGACAAGGCCTAATTATTTAGTTTCCTACGAGCAGTACTTC.

This rearrangement joins TRBV6-4 to TRBJ2-7; TRBD1 agrees at 9 bases. CDR1 and CDR2 from the germline V gene are MRHNA and SNTAGT. The CDR3 runs 15 residues. J lost 0 bases, V lost 7 bases, and 7 bases had no gene match. The CDR3 DNA sequence: TGTGCCAGCACCACGGACAGGGGCAGCTCCTACGAGCAGTACTTC. Translation gives CASTTDRGSSYEQYF.

The chain carries TRBV14 and TRBJ1-2; unclear D gene. CDR3 length equals 17 residues. CDR1 is SGHDN and CDR2 is FVKESK in the germline V gene. Deletions cut 2 bases from V and 1 base from J, with 17 bases between. CDR3 coding DNA: TGTGCCAGCAGCCAACGGATCCCCGCTCGGGATAACTATGGCTACACCTTC. It codes for CASSQRIPARDNYGYTF.

This chain uses TRBV6-5 with TRBJ2-2, with D unresolved. The CDR3 runs 15 residues. The germline V gene has CDR1 MNHEY and CDR2 SVGAGI. V shed 4 bases and J shed 2 bases, with 11 bases lying between them. CDR3 region: CASSFEPYNTGELFF. CDR3 DNA sequence: TGTGCCAGCAGTTTCGAGCCATATAACACCGGGGAGCTGTTTTTT.

CDR3: CASSSHKVAGDTYEQYF. The CDR3 DNA reads as TGCGCCAGCAGCTCCCATAAGGTAGCGGGGGACACCTACGAGCAGTACTTC. The chain couples TRBV5-1 to TRBJ2-7; 9 nucleotides line up with TRBD2. V trimming: 3 bases; J trimming: 2 bases; junction bases outside the gene matches: 12. Germline CDR1 is SGHRS and CDR2 is YFSETQ. This CDR3 has 17 amino acids.